The 13 T cell receptor beta chains below were found in one sample sequenced in a study of T cells in women clearing cervical HPV infection. Profiling relied on immunoSEQ multiplex PCR, and the TCRdb table lists in-frame clones only, not all of them. The sample totals tens of thousands of clones. The sample consisted of blood buffy coat. These receptors all stem from a woman aged 18 to 69 with a cervical HPV16 infection that either progressed to CIN3+ or cleared (not recorded which).

Regarding this clone: The missing CDR3 end, 3 residues past where the read stops, is filled in from the germline J gene. The chain combines TRBV19 with TRBJ2-1; 12 bases fit TRBD1. Germline assignment: CDR1 LNHDA and CDR2 SQIVND (reference sequence). The CDR3 is 18 residues long. V shed 3 bases and J 2 bases; nucleotides not matched to a gene: 8. Partial CDR3 DNA: TGTGCCAGTAGTATCCTCCTGGGGACAGGGGGCGCCTACAATGAG. Translating it yields CASSILLGTGGAYNE. The whole CDR3 protein is CASSILLGTGGAYNEQFF.

As regards this clone: The DNA ends 3 residues before the CDR3 does, and the rest of the CDR3 is filled in from the germline J gene. The V gene is TRBV19, the J gene TRBJ2-2; 7 bases align to TRBD1. The CDR3 sequence is 16 residues long. Germline V gives CDR1 LNHDA, CDR2 SQIVND (reference sequence). CDR3 region: CASSIDFGTVNEKLFF. CDR3 DNA (partial): TGTGCCAGTAGTATAGATTTTGGGACAGTTAATGAAAAG.

Remarks on this clone: From the germline J gene comes the end of the CDR3, since the read stops 3 residues before it. The chain has TRBV20-1 and TRBJ1-5; D unclear. The CDR3 totals 13 residues. CDR1 is DFQATT and CDR2 is SNEGSKA in the germline V gene (reference sequence). V gave up 2 bases and J gave up 4 bases, with 9 bases separating them. Partial CDR3 DNA: TGCAGTGCTAGAAACAGCCGAAATCAGCCC. Its protein is CSARNSRNQP. The whole CDR3 is CSARNSRNQPQHF.

Remarks on this clone: Read data end 3 residues before the CDR3 end; the end is taken from the germline J gene. The genes are TRBV30 and TRBJ1-1; 7 bases line up with TRBD1. The CDR3 consists of 13 residues. Germline V lookup: CDR1 GTSNPN, CDR2 SVGIG (reference sequence). Unmatched junction bases numbered 5, after V lost 3 bases and J lost 4 bases. The CDR3 protein is CAWRGNRGTEAFF. The CDR3 DNA, read in part, is TGTGCCTGGAGGGGGAACAGGGGCACTGAA.

With regard to this clone: Sequencing ends 3 residues short of the CDR3 end; the germline J gene provides the rest. V and J are TRBV10-2 and TRBJ2-7; the match to TRBD1 covers 8 bases. This CDR3 has 15 residues. The germline V gene encodes CDR1 WSHSY and CDR2 SAAADI. V lost 4 bases to trimming and J lost 1 base; unmatched junction nucleotides: 6. The CDR3 here is CASSVGTGYSYEQYF. The part of the CDR3 DNA that was read is TGCGCCAGCAGTGTAGGGACAGGCTATTCCTACGAG.

With regard to this clone: Coverage ceases 3 residues before the CDR3 finishes, and the germline J gene fills in the end. This chain joins TRBV5-1 and TRBJ2-7; D gene ambiguous. The CDR3 has 12 residues. Germline lookup yields CDR1 SGHRS and CDR2 YFSETQ. V lost 4 bases to trimming and J lost 3 bases, with 8 bases between them. CDR3 sequence: CASSPPSYEQYF. Incomplete CDR3 DNA: TGCGCCAGCAGCCCACCTAGCTACGAG.

Turning to this clone: The read terminates 3 residues before the CDR3 end, so the remaining end is supplied by the germline J gene. The chain recombines TRBV19 with TRBJ1-2; D is ambiguous. This CDR3 contains 14 residues. Looked up from germline, CDR1 is LNHDA and CDR2 is SQIVND (reference sequence). The CDR3 sequence is CASSPRLAADTYTF. The covered CDR3 bases are TGTGCCAGTAGTCCTAGACTAGCTGCAGATACC.

Concerning this clone itself: The read terminates 3 residues ahead of where the CDR3 ends, so the germline J gene completes it. V and J are TRBV19 and TRBJ1-5, with unresolved D. Germline V gene data show CDR1 as LNHDA and CDR2 as SQIVND (reference sequence). This CDR3 has 16 amino acids. V lost 7 bases and J lost 0, with 16 bases in between. CDR3 DNA (partial): TGTGCCAGTATCCAAGGAGGACTTTATAGCAATCAGCCC. This translates into CASIQGGLYSNQP. The full CDR3 protein is CASIQGGLYSNQPQHF. Looking up the rest from reference TRBV19 and TRBJ1-5 gives the full variable domain: DGGITQSPKYLFRKEGQNVTLSCEQNLNHDAMYWYRQDPGQGLRLIYYSQIVNDFQKGDIAEGYSVSREKKESFPLTVTSAQKNPTAFYLCASIQGGLYSNQPQHFGDGTRLSIL.

In regard to this clone: The observed sequence ends 3 residues before the CDR3 terminus, with the missing tail filled in from the germline J gene. The V and J genes are TRBV18 and TRBJ1-2; 10 bases match TRBD1. Trimming at V came to 3 bases and at J to 6 bases, leaving 7 bases not matched to a gene. The CDR3 is 15 amino acids. Germline values: CDR1 KGHSH, CDR2 LQKENI. The chain's CDR3 is CASSPEGQGPHGYTF. The covered CDR3 bases are TGTGCCAGCTCACCCGAGGGACAGGGGCCCCATGGC.

In the case of this clone: Read data end 3 residues before the CDR3 end; the end is taken from the germline J gene. The chain has TRBV29-1 and TRBJ2-1, with TRBD2 matching over 13 bases. This CDR3 comprises 18 residues. Germline V gives CDR1 SQVTM, CDR2 ANQGSEA. The V and J ends lost 4 bases and 0 bases, in that order; junction bases with no gene match: 9. The CDR3 loop is CSVVVGTSGTSSYNEQFF. The CDR3 DNA, read in part, is TGCAGCGTTGTTGTAGGGACTAGCGGGACGAGCTCCTACAATGAG.

With regard to this clone: The observed sequence ends 3 residues before the CDR3 terminus, with the missing tail filled in from the germline J gene. V and J are TRBV20-1 and TRBJ1-2; TRBD1 agrees at 8 bases. J gave up 1 base and V 0 bases, and 1 base lay outside the gene matches. The CDR3 consists of 14 residues. Per the germline V gene, CDR1 is DFQATT and CDR2 is SNEGSKA (reference sequence). The DNA read from the CDR3 is TGCAGTGCTAGAGACAGGGGGCTTAACTATGGC. This translates into CSARDRGLNYG. The CDR3 as a whole reads CSARDRGLNYGYTF.

With respect to this clone: The CDR3 extends 3 residues past the end of the read, so its final part is completed from the germline J gene. The chain links TRBV19 to TRBJ2-7; possible D gene TRBD2, 6 bases. The germline V and J ends were trimmed by 5 bases and 4 bases, with 12 bases remaining between them. The CDR3 contains 13 residues. Germline assignment: CDR1 LNHDA and CDR2 SQIVND (reference sequence). The part of the CDR3 DNA that was read is TGTGCCAGTAGTCCGGGACTCGGTTACGAG. Translating it yields CASSPGLGYE. In full, the CDR3 is CASSPGLGYEQYF. Complete variable domain (other parts from reference TRBV19 and TRBJ2-7): DGGITQSPKYLFRKEGQNVTLSCEQNLNHDAMYWYRQDPGQGLRLIYYSQIVNDFQKGDIAEGYSVSREKKESFPLTVTSAQKNPTAFYLCASSPGLGYEQYFGPGTRLTVT.

Worth noting for this clone: The read stops 3 residues short of the end of the CDR3; the missing end is completed from the germline J gene. This sequence joins TRBV20-1 and TRBJ2-1; 10 bases match TRBD2. This CDR3 contains 15 residues. Germline V gene data show CDR1 as DFQATT and CDR2 as SNEGSKA (reference sequence). J gave up 6 bases and V 3 bases, and 8 bases lay outside the gene matches. CDR3 DNA (partial): TGCAGTGCTAGTATTCCAGCGGGAGGGTTCAATGAG. It yields the protein CSASIPAGGFNE. The entire CDR3 is CSASIPAGGFNEQFF.